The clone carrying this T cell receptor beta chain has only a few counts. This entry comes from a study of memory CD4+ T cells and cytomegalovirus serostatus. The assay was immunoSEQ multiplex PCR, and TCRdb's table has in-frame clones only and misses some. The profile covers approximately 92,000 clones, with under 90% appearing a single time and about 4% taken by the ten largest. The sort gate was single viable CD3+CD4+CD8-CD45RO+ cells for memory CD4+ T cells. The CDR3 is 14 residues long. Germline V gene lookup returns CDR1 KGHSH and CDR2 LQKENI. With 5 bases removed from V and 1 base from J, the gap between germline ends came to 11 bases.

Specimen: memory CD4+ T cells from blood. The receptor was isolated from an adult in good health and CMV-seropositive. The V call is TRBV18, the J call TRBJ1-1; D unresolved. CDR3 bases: TGTGCCAGCTCAATTATATCAGGGAACACTGAAGCTTTCTTT. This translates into CASSIISGNTEAFF.